This T cell receptor (beta chain) was profiled in a study of T cell repertoires in cytomegalovirus infection (dated by TCRdb to between 2017 and 2020). Background for the entire study: Donor HLA type was relevant to the analysis, because carriage of CMV infection together with the matching HLA type was indicated by public TCR beta signatures. The paper's findings and limits, for the study overall: The ex vivo response was dominated by HLA-C-restricted CMV-specific TCR beta clonotypes, and the single most frequent clonotype in two of eight donors was supplied by these HLA-C-restricted clonotypes. In both this cohort and an independent roughly 400-donor cohort, the cumulative frequency of public TCR beta family members distinguished carriers of CMV infection plus the relevant HLA type.

This clonotype has just a few counts. Its antigen has not been determined. It has no much larger one-base neighbor in the sample; base qualities were not kept. The sequencer was an Illumina HiSeq 1500. The public reads were run again by TCRdb, first through fastp at Q25 and then through MiXCR, and only productive beta chains were kept. Each CDR3 protein appears once, grouped with its most common genes and DNA. This sample gives around 740,000 distinct CDR3 sequences in total; about 40% of them show up just once. The ten largest clones capture 2.8% of the sample. Ends trimmed: V by 5 bases, J by 4 bases; bases unmatched to a gene: 8. Taken from the germline V gene, the CDR1 and CDR2 loops are SGHAT and FQNNGV. The CDR3 measures 15 amino acids from cysteine to phenylalanine. Here the CDR3 DNA is all that survives: 45 bases in frame from base 1.

The sequence joins TRBV11-2 to TRBJ2-3; the junction holds 8 bases that match TRBD2. This sequence originates from a human donor in good health (CMV status not recorded). Some clones in this sample may be carry-over from other donors' samples. Source material: PBMCs. The DNA reads TGTGCCAGCAGCCCAAGCGGGAGTGTGGCAGATACGCAGTATTTT. This yields the protein CASSPSGSVADTQYF. The reference TRBV11-2 and TRBJ2-3 proteins fill in what lies around the CDR3, so the full variable domain reads EAGVAQSPRYKIIEKRQSVAFWCNPISGHATLYWYQQILGQGPKLLIQFQNNGVVDDSQLPKDRFSAERLKGVDSTLKIQPAKLEDSAVYLCASSPSGSVADTQYFGPGTRLTVL.